The present T cell receptor (beta chain) was sequenced within a study of identical twins listed by TCRdb under 2016. About the full investigation: To test whether fetal clonotypes persist, the study used deep sequencing on TCR alpha and beta repertoires from monozygotic twins, unrelated adults of various ages, and cord blood. Replicate twin experiments were performed at different times using different library preparation protocols to rule out contamination. What the work shows at the level of the full study, not this receptor alone: Because the same donors could not be followed over many years, the conclusions depended on cross-sectional statistical analysis. Compared with coincidental sharing between unrelated individuals, an excess of low generation-probability sequences was observed among out-of-frame TCR alpha sequences shared between twins. In beta out-of-frame sequences, excess twin sharing was weaker, because having fewer shared sequences lowered the signal-to-noise ratio. In monozygotic twins, recombination models systematically underestimated out-of-frame TCR alpha sharing, but the models matched the sharing seen between unrelated individuals. Invariant T cells such as MAIT and iNKT could partly confound zero-insertion analyses, although diverse VJ usage argued against such confounding for most clonotypes. Fewer insertions were carried by abundant cord blood beta clonotypes, a similar but weaker trend appeared in young adult naive repertoires, and no such trend appeared in memory repertoires.

All donors were healthy Caucasians. The twin cohort consisted of three pairs of female monozygotic twins, all aged 18 to 29 years. CD4+ and CD8+ T cell populations were isolated with positive isolation kits from Invitrogen. The germline V gene gives CDR1 as MNHEY and CDR2 as SVGAGI. The CDR3, from cysteine to phenylalanine, totals 13 residues. The retained sequence is limited to the CDR3, 39 bases, with the frame set at the first base. V loses 4 bases of germline sequence and J loses 7 bases, and the interval between the two ends is 13 bases. For this clonotype: Its antigen target is currently unknown. The record has no base qualities; no much larger clone is one base away.

The library was generated by 5' RACE. The sample was run on an Illumina HiSeq 2000. Template switching added a universal primer binding site, and the final cDNA carried a unique molecular identifier that allowed TCR cDNA molecules to be counted accurately. Specific primers in the conserved constant-segment region were used to synthesize first-strand cDNA for the TCR alpha and beta chains. To control for contamination, every cDNA library was double barcoded, receiving both a SMART-Mk sample barcode and Illumina barcodes. TruSeq adapter sequences and Illumina sample barcodes were added in two successive PCR steps. Sequencing of the TCR alpha and beta cDNA libraries was done on the Illumina HiSeq platform using custom primers. In the original analysis: Unique molecular identifiers were extracted from raw reads with MiGEC, and CDR3 positions were determined with MiXCR. For each individual, recombination models were inferred using an EM algorithm with the repgenHMM and IGoR tools. Shared clonotype analysis was performed with the tcR package in R, normalizing sharing by the product of cloneset sizes. To study raw recombination without the effects of thymic and clonal selection, out-of-frame nonproductive sequences were analyzed. TCRdb itself trimmed the public reads at Q25 with fastp, ran MiXCR and retained productive beta chains. Rows with one shared CDR3 protein collapse into an entry with the most common genes and DNA. The V and J calls here are based on TCRdb, not the publication. The sample records about 470,000 distinct CDR3 sequences, 20% to 30% of which are singletons. About 2.9% of the sample rests with the top ten.

This sample was also put to use in a study of T cells expressing NK-cell markers. The second study's authors report: Three sorted T-cell subsets (CD3+CD56+NKG2C+, CD3+CD56+NKG2C- and CD3+CD56-NKG2C+) from fewer than 10 donors had their TCR beta-chain repertoires profiled. Of the eight sequenced donors, seven were found to be HCMV-seropositive and one was found to be HCMV-seronegative. In several experiments an anti-gammadeltaTCR antibody was added to restrict sorting to alphabetaTCR-expressing T cells. In five to seven donors, the dominant CD3+CD56+NKG2C+ clonotypes were found to rank among the top 10 CD8+ clonotypes and to make up about 1.0-7.5% of CD8+ T cells. Those dominant clonotypes were again the most abundant among CD3+CD56-NKG2C+ cells in a few donors, at roughly 25-60.1%. Whether the expanded NKG2C-expressing T cell clones were specific for HCMV antigens remained unclear. All eight donors whose samples were sequenced were randomly selected healthy volunteers, three of them men and five women. A commercial ELISA kit detecting HCMV-specific IgG in serum was used to determine HCMV serostatus. MIGEC was used to demultiplex reads and group reads by UMI, and MiTCR was used to assemble and quantify clonotypes. To remove erroneous sequences, TCR cDNA sequences were retained only when supported by two or more reads. The tcR package was used for downstream repertoire analysis, with clonotypes matched between fractions based on CDR3 nucleotide sequence plus V segment. VDJmatch was used to annotate antigen specificity against VDJdb, with one amino acid substitution in CDR3 allowed.

Input material: CD4+ T cells sorted from blood. The chain joins TRBV6-5 to TRBJ1-1, with the D gene not clear enough to name. The source is a young woman in good health. The nucleotides read TGTGCCAGCAGTTGGAACTTAGACGGTGAAGCTTTCTTT. The resulting protein is CASSWNLDGEAFF.